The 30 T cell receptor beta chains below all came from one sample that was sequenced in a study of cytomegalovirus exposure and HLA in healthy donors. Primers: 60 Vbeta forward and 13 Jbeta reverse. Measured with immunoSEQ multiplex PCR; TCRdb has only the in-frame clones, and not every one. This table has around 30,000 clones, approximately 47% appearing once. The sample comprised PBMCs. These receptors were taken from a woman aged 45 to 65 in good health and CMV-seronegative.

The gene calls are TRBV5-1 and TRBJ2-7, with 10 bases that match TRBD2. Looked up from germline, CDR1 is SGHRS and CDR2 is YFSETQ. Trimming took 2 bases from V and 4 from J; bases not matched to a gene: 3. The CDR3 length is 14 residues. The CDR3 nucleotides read TGCGCCAGCAGCTTCCTAGCGGGGGATTACGAGCAGTACTTC. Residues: CASSFLAGDYEQYF. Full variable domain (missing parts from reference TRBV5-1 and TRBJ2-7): KAGVTQTPRYLIKTRGQQVTLSCSPISGHRSVSWYQQTPGQGLQFLFEYFSETQRNKGNFPGRFSGRQFSNSRSEMNVSTLELGDSALYLCASSFLAGDYEQYFGPGTRLTVT.

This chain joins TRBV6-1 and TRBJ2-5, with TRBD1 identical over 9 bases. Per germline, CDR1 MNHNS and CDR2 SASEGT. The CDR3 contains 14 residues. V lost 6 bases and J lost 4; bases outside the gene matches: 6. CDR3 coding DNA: TGTGCCAGCAGCTGGGGACAGGGAGTAGAGACCCAGTACTTC. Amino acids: CASSWGQGVETQYF.

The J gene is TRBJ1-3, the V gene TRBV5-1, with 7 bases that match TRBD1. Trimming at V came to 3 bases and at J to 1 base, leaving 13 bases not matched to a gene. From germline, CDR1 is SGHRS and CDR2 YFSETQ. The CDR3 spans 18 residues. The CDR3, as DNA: TGCGCCAGCAGCTCCCGGGACAGCAGACGTGGGTCTGGAAACACCATATATTTT. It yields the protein CASSSRDSRRGSGNTIYF.

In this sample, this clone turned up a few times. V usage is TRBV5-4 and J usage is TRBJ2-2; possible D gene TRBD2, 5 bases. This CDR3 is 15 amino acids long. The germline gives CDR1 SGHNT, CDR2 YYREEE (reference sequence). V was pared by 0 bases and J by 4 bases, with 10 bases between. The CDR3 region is CASSLDGGGTGELFF. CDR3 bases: TGTGCCAGCAGCTTGGATGGCGGAGGCACCGGGGAGCTGTTTTTT. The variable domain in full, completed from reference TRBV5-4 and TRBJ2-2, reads ETGVTQSPTHLIKTRGQQVTLRCSSQSGHNTVSWYQQALGQGPQFIFQYYREEENGRGNFPPRFSGLQFPNYSSELNVNALELDDSALYLCASSLDGGGTGELFFGEGSRLTVL.

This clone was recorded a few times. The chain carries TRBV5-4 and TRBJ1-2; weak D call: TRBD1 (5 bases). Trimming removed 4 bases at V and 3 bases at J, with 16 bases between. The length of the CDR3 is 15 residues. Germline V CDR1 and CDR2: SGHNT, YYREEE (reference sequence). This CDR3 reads CASSQDTRVDYGYTF. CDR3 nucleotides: TGTGCCAGCAGCCAGGACACCAGAGTAGACTATGGCTACACCTTC.

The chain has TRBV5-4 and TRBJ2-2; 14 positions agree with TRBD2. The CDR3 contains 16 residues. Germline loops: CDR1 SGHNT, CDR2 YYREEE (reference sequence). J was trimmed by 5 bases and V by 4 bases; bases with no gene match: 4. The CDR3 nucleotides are TGTGCCAGCAGCCCTCGGACTAGCGGGAGGACCGGGGAGCTGTTTTTT. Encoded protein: CASSPRTSGRTGELFF.

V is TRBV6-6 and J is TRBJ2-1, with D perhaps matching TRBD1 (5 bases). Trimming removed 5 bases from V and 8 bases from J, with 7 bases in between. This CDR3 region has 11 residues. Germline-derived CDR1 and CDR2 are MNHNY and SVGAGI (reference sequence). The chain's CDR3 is CASSQQDEQFF. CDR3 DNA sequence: TGTGCCAGCAGTCAACAGGATGAGCAGTTCTTC.

The CDR3 DNA is TGTGCCAGCAGCCTGACTAGCGGTTACTACGAGCAGTACTTC. Amino acids: CASSLTSGYYEQYF. This chain joins TRBV4-2 and TRBJ2-7; 9 bases match TRBD2. The CDR3 length is 14 residues. V shed 4 bases and J 3 bases; nucleotides not matched to a gene: 4. Germline-derived CDR1 and CDR2 are LGHNA and YNFKEQ.

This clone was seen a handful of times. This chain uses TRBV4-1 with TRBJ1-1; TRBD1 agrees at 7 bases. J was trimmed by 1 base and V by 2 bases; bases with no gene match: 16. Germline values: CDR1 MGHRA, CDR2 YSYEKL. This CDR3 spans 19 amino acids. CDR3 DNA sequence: TGCGCCAGCAGCCAAAATGCCGCCACAGGGGAAGGTGCGAACACTGAAGCTTTCTTT. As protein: CASSQNAATGEGANTEAFF.

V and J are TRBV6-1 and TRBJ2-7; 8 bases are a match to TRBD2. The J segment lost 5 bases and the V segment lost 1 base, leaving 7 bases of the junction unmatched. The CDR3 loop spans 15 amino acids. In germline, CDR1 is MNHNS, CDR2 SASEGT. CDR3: CASSEVAGRGDEQYF. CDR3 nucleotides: TGTGCCAGCAGTGAAGTGGCGGGGCGGGGGGACGAGCAGTACTTC.

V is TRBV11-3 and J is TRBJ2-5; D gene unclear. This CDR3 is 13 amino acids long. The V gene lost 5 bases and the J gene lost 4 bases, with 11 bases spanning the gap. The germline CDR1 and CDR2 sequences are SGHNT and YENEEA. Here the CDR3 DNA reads TGTGCCAGCAGCCCCCCTTCGCGAGAGACCCAGTACTTC. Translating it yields CASSPPSRETQYF.

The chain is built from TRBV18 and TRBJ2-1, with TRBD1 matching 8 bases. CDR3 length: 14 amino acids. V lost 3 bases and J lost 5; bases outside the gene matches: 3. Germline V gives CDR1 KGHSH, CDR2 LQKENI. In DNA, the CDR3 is TGTGCCAGCTCACCGGGACAGGACGACAATGAGCAGTTCTTC. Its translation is CASSPGQDDNEQFF. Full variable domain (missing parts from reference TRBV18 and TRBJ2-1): NAGVMQNPRHLVRRRGQEARLRCSPMKGHSHVYWYRQLPEEGLKFMVYLQKENIIDESGMPKERFSAEFPKEGPSILRIQQVVRGDSAAYFCASSPGQDDNEQFFGPGTRLTVL.

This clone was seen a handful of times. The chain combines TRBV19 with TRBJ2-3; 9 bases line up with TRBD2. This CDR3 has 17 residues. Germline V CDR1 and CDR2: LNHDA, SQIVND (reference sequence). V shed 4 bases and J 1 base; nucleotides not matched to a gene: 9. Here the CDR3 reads CASSRGGRAMGTDTQYF. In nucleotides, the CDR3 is TGTGCCAGTAGTAGAGGCGGGAGGGCCATGGGCACAGATACGCAGTATTTT. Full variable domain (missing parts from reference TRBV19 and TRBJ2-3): DGGITQSPKYLFRKEGQNVTLSCEQNLNHDAMYWYRQDPGQGLRLIYYSQIVNDFQKGDIAEGYSVSREKKESFPLTVTSAQKNPTAFYLCASSRGGRAMGTDTQYFGPGTRLTVL.

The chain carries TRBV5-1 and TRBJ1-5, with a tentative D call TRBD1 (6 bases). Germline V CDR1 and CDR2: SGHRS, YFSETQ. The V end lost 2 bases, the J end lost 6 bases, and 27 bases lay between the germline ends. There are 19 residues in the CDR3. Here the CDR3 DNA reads TGCGCCAGCAGCTTAACTAGTAGAGCAGGGGTCCCCTTCGGTCAGCCCCAGCATTTT. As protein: CASSLTSRAGVPFGQPQHF.

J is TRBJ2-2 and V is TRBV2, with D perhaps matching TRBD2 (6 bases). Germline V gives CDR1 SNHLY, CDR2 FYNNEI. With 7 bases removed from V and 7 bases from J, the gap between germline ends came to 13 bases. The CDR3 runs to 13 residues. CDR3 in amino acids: CASNRGYLGELFF. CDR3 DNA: TGTGCCAGCAATCGGGGGTATCTCGGGGAGCTGTTTTTT. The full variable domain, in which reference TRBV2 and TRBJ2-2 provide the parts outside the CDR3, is EPEVTQTPSHQVTQMGQEVILRCVPISNHLYFYWYRQILGQKVEFLVSFYNNEISEKSEIFDDQFSVERPDGSNFTLKIRSTKLEDSAMYFCASNRGYLGELFFGEGSRLTVL.

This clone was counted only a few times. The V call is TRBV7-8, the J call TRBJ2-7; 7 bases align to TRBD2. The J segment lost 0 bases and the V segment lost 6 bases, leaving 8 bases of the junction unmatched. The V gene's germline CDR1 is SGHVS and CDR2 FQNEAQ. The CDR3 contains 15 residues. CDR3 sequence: CASSHIAGSSYEQYF. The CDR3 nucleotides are TGTGCCAGCAGTCATATAGCGGGCAGCTCCTACGAGCAGTACTTC.

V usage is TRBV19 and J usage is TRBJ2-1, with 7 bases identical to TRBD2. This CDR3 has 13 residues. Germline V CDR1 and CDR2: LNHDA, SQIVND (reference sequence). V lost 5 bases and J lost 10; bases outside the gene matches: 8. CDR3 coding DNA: TGTGCCAGTAGTCACCCTAGCGGACTAGAGCAGTTCTTC. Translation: CASSHPSGLEQFF.

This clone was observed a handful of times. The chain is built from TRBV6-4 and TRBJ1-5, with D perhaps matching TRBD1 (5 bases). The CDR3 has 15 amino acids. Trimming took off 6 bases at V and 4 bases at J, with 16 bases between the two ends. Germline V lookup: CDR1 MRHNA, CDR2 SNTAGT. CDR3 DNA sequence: TGTGCCAGCAGCGAAATCGCGGGGGGGAATCAGCCCCAGCATTTT. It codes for CASSEIAGGNQPQHF.

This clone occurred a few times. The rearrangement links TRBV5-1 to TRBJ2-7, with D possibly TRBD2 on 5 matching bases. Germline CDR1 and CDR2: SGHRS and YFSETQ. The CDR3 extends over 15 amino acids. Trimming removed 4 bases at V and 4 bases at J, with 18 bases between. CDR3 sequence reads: CASSLGTSSRYEQYF. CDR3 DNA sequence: TGCGCCAGCAGCCTTGGCACTAGTTCTCGGTACGAGCAGTACTTC.

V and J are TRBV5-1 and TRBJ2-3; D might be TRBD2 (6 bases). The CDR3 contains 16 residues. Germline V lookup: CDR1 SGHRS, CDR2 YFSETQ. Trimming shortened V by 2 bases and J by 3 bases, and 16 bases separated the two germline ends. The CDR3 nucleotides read TGCGCCAGCAGCTTAGGGCTAGCGACCCCAACAGATACGCAGTATTTT. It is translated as CASSLGLATPTDTQYF.

The CDR3 DNA reads TGTGCCTGGGCCCGCGGGACTAGTATGTACGAGCAGTACTTC. Its protein product is CAWARGTSMYEQYF. The chain carries TRBV30 and TRBJ2-7; 8 bases agree with TRBD2. CDR3 length equals 14 residues. V lost 5 bases to trimming and J lost 4 bases; unmatched junction nucleotides: 10. Germline V gene data show CDR1 as GTSNPN and CDR2 as SVGIG (reference sequence).

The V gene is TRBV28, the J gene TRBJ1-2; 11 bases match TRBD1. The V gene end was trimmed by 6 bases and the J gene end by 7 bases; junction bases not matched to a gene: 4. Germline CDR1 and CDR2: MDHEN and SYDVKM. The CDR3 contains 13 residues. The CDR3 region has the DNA TGTGCCAGCAGACCGGGACAGGGGGTTGGCTACACCTTC. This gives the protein CASRPGQGVGYTF.

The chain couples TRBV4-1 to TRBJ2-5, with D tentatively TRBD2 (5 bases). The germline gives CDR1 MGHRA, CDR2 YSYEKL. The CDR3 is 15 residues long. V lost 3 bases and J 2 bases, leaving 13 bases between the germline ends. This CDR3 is CASSQREGSQETQYF. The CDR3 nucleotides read TGCGCCAGCAGCCAGCGTGAAGGGAGTCAAGAGACCCAGTACTTC.

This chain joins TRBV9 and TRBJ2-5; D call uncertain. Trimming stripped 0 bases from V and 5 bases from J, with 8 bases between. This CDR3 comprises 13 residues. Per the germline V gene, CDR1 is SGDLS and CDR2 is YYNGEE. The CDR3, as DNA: TGTGCCAGCAGCGTAGGCCAACGGGAGACCCAGTACTTC. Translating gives CASSVGQRETQYF.

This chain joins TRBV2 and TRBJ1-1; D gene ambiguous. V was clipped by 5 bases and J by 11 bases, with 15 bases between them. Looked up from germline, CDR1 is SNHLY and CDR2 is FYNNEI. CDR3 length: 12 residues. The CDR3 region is CASSFLVQRAFF. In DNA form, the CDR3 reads TGTGCCAGCAGTTTCCTGGTTCAGCGGGCTTTCTTT.

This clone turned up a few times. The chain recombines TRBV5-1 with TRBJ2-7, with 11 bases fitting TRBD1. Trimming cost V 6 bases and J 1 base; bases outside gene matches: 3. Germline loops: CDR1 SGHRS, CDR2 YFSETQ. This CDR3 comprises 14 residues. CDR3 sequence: CASTGTGGSYEQYF. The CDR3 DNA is TGCGCCAGCACCGGGACAGGGGGATCCTACGAGCAGTACTTC.

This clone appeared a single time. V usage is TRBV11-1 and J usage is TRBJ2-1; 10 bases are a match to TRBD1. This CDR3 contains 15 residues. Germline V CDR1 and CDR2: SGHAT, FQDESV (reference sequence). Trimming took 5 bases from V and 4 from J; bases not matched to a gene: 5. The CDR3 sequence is CASSHRDRGYNEQFF. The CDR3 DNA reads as TGTGCCAGCAGCCACCGGGACAGGGGATACAATGAGCAGTTCTTC.

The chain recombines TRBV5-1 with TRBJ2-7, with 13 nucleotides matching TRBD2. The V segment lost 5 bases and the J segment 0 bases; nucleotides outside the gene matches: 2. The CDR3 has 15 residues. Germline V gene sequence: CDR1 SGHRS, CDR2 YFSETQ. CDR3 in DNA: TGCGCCAGCAGGCGGACTAGCGGGAGCTCCTACGAGCAGTACTTC. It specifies CASRRTSGSSYEQYF.

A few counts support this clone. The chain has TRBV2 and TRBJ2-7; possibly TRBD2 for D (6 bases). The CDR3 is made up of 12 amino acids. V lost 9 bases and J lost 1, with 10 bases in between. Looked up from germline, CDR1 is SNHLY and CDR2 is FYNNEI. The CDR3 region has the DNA TGTGCCAGTCTCCGGGGGTCCTACGAGCAGTACTTC. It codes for CASLRGSYEQYF. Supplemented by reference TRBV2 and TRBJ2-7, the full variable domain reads EPEVTQTPSHQVTQMGQEVILRCVPISNHLYFYWYRQILGQKVEFLVSFYNNEISEKSEIFDDQFSVERPDGSNFTLKIRSTKLEDSAMYFCASLRGSYEQYFGPGTRLTVT.

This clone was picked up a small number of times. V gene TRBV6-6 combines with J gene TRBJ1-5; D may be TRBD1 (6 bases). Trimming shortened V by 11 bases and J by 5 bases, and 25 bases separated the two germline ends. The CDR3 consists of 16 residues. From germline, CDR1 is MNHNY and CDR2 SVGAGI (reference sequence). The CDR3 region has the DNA TGTGCCGGCCGACGGAAGGGGGGGACGGCTGATCAGCCCCAGCATTTT. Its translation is CAGRRKGGTADQPQHF.